The T cell receptor beta chain under discussion was sequenced for a study of blood T cells in healthy people across ages. This clonotype showed up just a few times. Its antigen remains unknown. Trimming stripped 1 base from V and 6 bases from J, with 13 bases between. The CDR3 has 15 amino acids. The use of a sample-barcoded 5' primer and a J-beta primer mix characterized a second PCR of about 7 to 12 cycles. TCRdb analysed the 5' RACE reads with MiXCR anew, one entry per CDR3 protein. The table shows under 850,000 distinct CDR3 sequences, with 35% to 40% occurring only once. Notes on the study in general: Strong correlation existed between TCR beta diversity and naive T cell percentage. Fewer expanded clones and more diversity marked long-lived versus aged donors.

The rearrangement joins TRBV12-3 or TRBV12-4 to TRBJ1-5; TRBD1 might be the D (5 bases). Sequenced sample: blood. The receptor's source is a man aged 18 to 29 in good health. CDR3: CASSLGQGVSQPQHF. The CDR3 nucleotides are TGTGCCAGCAGTTTAGGCCAGGGTGTGAGTCAGCCCCAGCATTTT.